A selection of T cell receptor beta chains follows, all from one sample in a study of OX40 agonist ivuxolimab in advanced cancers. Measured with immunoSEQ multiplex PCR; TCRdb has only the in-frame clones, and not every one. The table has about 91,000 clones, around 87% seen once. Material: CD4+ or CD8+ T cells sorted from blood, obtained in a trial of the OX40 agonist ivuxolimab. The source is an adult with an advanced solid tumor such as melanoma, head and neck, liver or kidney cancer. Each CDR3 is given with its conserved first and last residue. Each record gives: D gene, V gene, clone size, J gene, CDR3 protein, CDR3 DNA. D genes are given only for firm matches. Rows give clone size only sometimes, using once, few, many, or a class for an expanded clone.

NA,TRBV28,NA,TRBJ1-1,CASSFGQISMNTEAFF,TGTGCCAGCAGTTTCGGACAGATCTCCATGAACACTGAAGCTTTCTTT
NA,TRBV6-1,NA,TRBJ2-2,CASSEAQGGTGELFF,TGTGCCAGCAGTGAAGCGCAGGGAGGCACCGGGGAGCTGTTTTTT
NA,TRBV4-1,NA,TRBJ2-2,CASSQDRVAGELFF,TGCGCCAGCAGCCAAGACCGAGTAGCCGGGGAGCTGTTTTTT
NA,TRBV12-5,once,TRBJ2-2,CASGLGGNTGELFF,TGTGCTAGTGGTTTGGGGGGGAACACCGGGGAGCTGTTTTTT
NA,TRBV7-8,NA,TRBJ2-4,CASSLEAGSLAKNIQYF,TGTGCCAGCAGCTTAGAAGCAGGGAGCCTAGCCAAAAACATTCAGTACTTC
NA,TRBV11-1,once,TRBJ2-7,CASSPIGRGNSYEQYF,TGTGCCAGCAGCCCCATTGGGAGGGGGAACTCCTACGAGCAGTACTTC
NA,TRBV20-1,NA,TRBJ1-2,CSATDRGGYTF,TGCAGTGCGACAGATAGAGGTGGCTACACCTTC
TRBD2,TRBV7-9,NA,TRBJ2-1,CASSGGLADYNEQFF,TGTGCCAGCAGCGGGGGACTAGCGGACTACAATGAGCAGTTCTTC
NA,TRBV5-1,few,TRBJ2-4,CASSLTTSGGNIQYF,TGCGCCAGCAGCTTGACCACGAGTGGGGGAAACATTCAGTACTTC
NA,TRBV7-3,NA,TRBJ1-5,CASSLGAGAGNQPQHF,TGTGCCAGCAGCTTGGGGGCAGGGGCAGGCAATCAGCCCCAGCATTTT
NA,TRBV2,NA,TRBJ2-1,CASRELDNEQFF,TGTGCCAGCAGGGAACTTGACAATGAGCAGTTCTTC
NA,TRBV9,once,TRBJ2-3,CASSVGSTVITQYF,TGTGCCAGCAGCGTAGGTTCGACCGTGATCACGCAGTATTTT
NA,TRBV9,NA,TRBJ1-2,CASSVVGQNYGYTF,TGTGCCAGCAGCGTAGTGGGGCAAAACTATGGCTACACCTTC
TRBD1,TRBV28,NA,TRBJ1-1,CASRKTGANTEAFF,TGTGCCAGCAGGAAGACAGGGGCGAACACTGAAGCTTTCTTT
TRBD2,TRBV5-1,NA,TRBJ2-1,CASSSKRESMMNEQFF,TGCGCCAGCAGCTCGAAGCGGGAGTCGATGATGAATGAGCAGTTCTTC
NA,TRBV6-1,NA,TRBJ2-1,CASRLGVYNEQFF,TGTGCCAGCAGATTGGGGGTTTACAATGAGCAGTTCTTC
NA,TRBV27,NA,TRBJ1-5,CASSLLGDGGQPQHF,TGTGCCAGCAGTTTATTGGGAGATGGTGGGCAGCCCCAGCATTTT
NA,TRBV9,NA,TRBJ2-5,CASSVSGVGMSVKETQYF,TGTGCCAGCAGCGTATCGGGAGTTGGGATGTCCGTAAAAGAGACCCAGTACTTC
TRBD2,TRBV28,NA,TRBJ2-5,CASSFASGRAFETQYF,TGTGCCAGCAGTTTCGCTAGCGGGAGGGCCTTTGAGACCCAGTACTTC
NA,TRBV9,NA,TRBJ2-1,CASSVVVGGVEQFF,TGTGCCAGCAGCGTAGTCGTAGGAGGAGTTGAGCAGTTCTTC
NA,TRBV5-1,few,TRBJ1-1,CASSLVVGNTEAFF,TGCGCCAGCAGCTTGGTCGTGGGGAACACTGAAGCTTTCTTT
NA,TRBV7-9,once,TRBJ1-6,CASSLRDGRGSYNSPLHF,TGTGCCAGCAGCTTAAGAGACGGCCGGGGCTCCTATAATTCACCCCTCCACTTT
TRBD2,TRBV7-3,few,TRBJ2-1,CASSLFDSGSSSYNEQFF,TGTGCCAGCAGCTTATTTGATAGCGGGAGTTCATCCTACAATGAGCAGTTCTTC
NA,TRBV6-1,NA,TRBJ1-4,CASLIKGSNEKLFF,TGTGCCAGCCTCATAAAGGGGAGTAATGAAAAACTGTTTTTT
NA,TRBV7-8,NA,TRBJ2-2,CASSLAQANTGELFF,TGTGCCAGCAGCTTAGCGCAGGCGAACACCGGGGAGCTGTTTTTT